This T cell receptor beta chain was retrieved from a study of T cell responses to AZD1222 COVID-19 vaccine. Libraries were prepared by immunoSEQ multiplex PCR; TCRdb keeps only in-frame clonotypes and omits some of them. This sample carries 100,000 to 150,000 clones, about nine tenths of them seen once, and the ten largest clones take approximately 7.6%. Germline lookup yields CDR1 LGHNT and CDR2 FRNRAP. V lost 7 bases and J 5 bases, leaving 19 bases between the germline ends. The length of the CDR3 is 15 residues. This TCR derives from an adult in good health. The chain couples TRBV12-5 to TRBJ2-3; TRBD1 or TRBD2 may be the D gene (5 bases each). The input for sequencing was peripheral blood, taken on day 0 of AZD1222 vaccination. As DNA, the CDR3 is TGTGCTAGTGCCCCTTGGGGGTCAGGCGTAGATACGCAGTATTTT. This codes for CASAPWGSGVDTQYF.